Detailed here is one T cell receptor beta chain. The antigen remains undetermined. The protocol was immunoSEQ multiplex PCR, while the TCRdb copy is restricted to in-frame clones and leaves out a portion. This table holds about 97,000 clones, about nine tenths found once. This sample stems from a study of graft-versus-host responses after intestinal transplantation. Study at large: Anti-thymocyte globulin was used for induction in all recipients, who then took tacrolimus and steroids for 2 to 4 years. General study points: Detected in recipient marrow were GvH clones, some of which were first observed in ileum or blood. There was an association between peak levels of circulating GvH clones and early post-transplant HvG declines. Individuals carrying graft-donor T cell macrochimerism showed high graft-versus-host to host-versus-graft clonal ratios in allografts.

There are 15 residues in the CDR3. The V and J ends lost 0 bases and 0 bases respectively, with 8 bases between them. From germline, CDR1 is SEHNR and CDR2 FQNEAQ (reference sequence). This chain joins TRBV7-9 and TRBJ1-1, with D possibly being TRBD1 (6 bases). This sequence originates from a human patient who received an intestinal transplant, so some T cells may come from the graft donor. This sample comprised PBMCs, obtained roughly 410 days after intestinal transplant. CDR3 coding DNA: TGTGCCAGCAGCTTAGCCCAGGGGATGAACACTGAAGCTTTCTTT. Protein product: CASSLAQGMNTEAFF.